This T cell receptor (beta chain) was retrieved from a study of neurological immune-mediated disorders (dated by TCRdb to about 2019). Context from the whole study: Among the approximately 35 multiple sclerosis patients, relapsing-remitting MS was present in around 31 and secondary progressive MS was present in 3. The study compared peripheral blood TCR-beta repertoires of HTLV-I-associated myelopathy (HAM/TSP) patients, multiple sclerosis patients and healthy controls using UMI-based sequencing. Longitudinal samples, technical triplicates and paired sorted CD4+ and CD8+ T-cell subsets, alongside PBMC samples, were included among the approximately 98 TCR-beta libraries. The cohort included about 70 subjects: about 15 with HAM/TSP, roughly 34 with multiple sclerosis, and around 20 healthy controls. Overall study outcomes, separate from this receptor: The MS cluster was not associated with any clinical or MRI features, and the authors stated that larger cohorts are needed. In phylogenetic analysis, the repertoires of 18 of 34 MS patients grouped into a cluster of related CDR3 sequences, which suggests a possible signature at the repertoire level. The highest TCR clonal expansion was observed in HAM/TSP patients, whereas the lowest was observed in MS patients, even when compared with healthy controls. Expanded clones from different subjects shared no identical CDR3 amino acid sequences, which suggests that TCR-beta repertoires were private in all groups.

V loses 6 bases, J loses 9 bases, and the germline ends lie 18 bases apart. From the cysteine through the phenylalanine, the CDR3 covers 14 amino acids. Just the 42-base CDR3 DNA is kept, in frame starting at base 1. This clonotype was seen ten or more times. Its cognate antigen has yet to be identified. Base quality data are lacking; no much larger clone is found one base away. For sorted-subset TCR libraries, 1 million sorted CD4+ or CD8+ T cells were used. The multiple sclerosis patients were enrolled in a US clinical protocol that used magnetic resonance imaging to evaluate disease progression. Peripheral blood was subjected to Ficoll-Hypaque density gradient centrifugation to isolate PBMCs, which were then cryopreserved in liquid nitrogen. The study also sequenced paired sorted CD4+ and CD8+ subsets from healthy controls, HAM/TSP patients and MS patients. cDNA synthesis used template-switch 5'RACE with a primer carrying a 10-nucleotide random unique molecular identifier tagging each TCR transcript. Every sequencing run yielded over 180 million TCR-beta sequences covering 15-18 subjects. Total RNA was extracted with the RNeasy kit. Using the KAPA Real-time Library Amplification kit, TCR-beta VDJ regions were amplified with primers for the TCR constant region and the 5'RACE anchor. Sample indexes and Illumina adaptors were added in a first PCR, after which library yield was increased in a second PCR. The roughly 650 bp TCR product was size-selected on a 2% E-gel SizeSelection system after Ampure bead purification. Before pooling, libraries had their quality checked on a Bioanalyzer, their concentration measured with Qubit, and their quantity determined with the Kapa Library Quantification kit. Libraries were sequenced paired-end 2 x 150 bp on an Illumina HiSeq 2500. To increase sequence diversity, roughly 25-31% phiX was spiked into each library pool. Turning to the authors' computational methods: The quality-filtered reads were processed with the UMI-based MiGEC pipeline, whose error correction step removed more than 75% of the raw TCR sequences. IMGT germline references were used for aligning VDJ genes, and each clonotype was defined as a unique CDR3 amino acid sequence together with its V-J genes. VDJtools evaluated clonal expansion, Shannon diversity and CDR3 relatedness (CalcPairwiseDistances, ClusterSamples); CLCbio workbench built phylogenetic trees. A clone was classed as expanded if it had 8 or more unique UMIs, a cutoff based on coefficient-of-variation modelling across technical triplicates. The public sequencing data were trimmed at Q25 with fastp and processed into clonotypes with MiXCR by TCRdb, which kept only in-frame beta chains. Merged by CDR3 protein, the rows form single entries marked with the most common genes and DNA. Clone size and V and J calls follow TCRdb, not the original study. This sample holds tens of thousands of distinct CDR3 sequences; around 5.3% were observed only once. 1.4% to 1.5% of the sample goes to the ten largest clones.

Recombination connected TRBV12-3 or TRBV12-4 to TRBJ2-1; the D gene cannot be named for sure. Sequenced material: CD4+ T cells from blood. The sequence came from a woman aged 18 to 35 with multiple sclerosis. The CDR3 is CASRRSNDLTEQFF. The DNA sequence reads TGTGCCAGCAGGCGGTCGAATGACCTAACTGAGCAGTTCTTC.